Shown below are 31 T cell receptor beta chains from a single sample sequenced in a study of T cell responses to AZD1222 COVID-19 vaccine. The table came from immunoSEQ multiplex PCR; TCRdb's copy has only in-frame clones and leaves some out. The sample records some 120,000 clones, 80% to 90% being singletons. Source: peripheral blood, taken on day 0 of MenACWY control vaccination. These receptors were obtained from an adult in good health.

The genes are TRBV7-2 and TRBJ1-5; 9 bases agree with TRBD1. This CDR3 is 14 amino acids long. In germline, CDR1 is SGHTA, CDR2 FQGNSA. J gave up 7 bases and V 5 bases, and 6 bases lay outside the gene matches. CDR3 sequence (DNA): TGTGCCAGCAGCACCCGACAGGGGGGCCAGCCCCAGCATTTT. Its protein is CASSTRQGGQPQHF.

The chain couples TRBV4-1 to TRBJ1-5; unclear D gene. CDR1 is MGHRA and CDR2 is YSYEKL in the germline V gene. The V and J ends lost 1 base and 5 bases respectively, with 9 bases between them. The length of the CDR3 is 14 residues. The CDR3, as DNA: TGCGCCAGCAGCCAAGTAGGGCGGGATCAGCCCCAGCATTTT. As protein: CASSQVGRDQPQHF.

J is TRBJ1-1 and V is TRBV9, with TRBD1 identical over 9 bases. There are 15 residues in the CDR3. Germline values: CDR1 SGDLS, CDR2 YYNGEE. J was trimmed by 6 bases and V by 2 bases; bases with no gene match: 8. CDR3 region: CASSVLQDRGSEAFF. The DNA for the CDR3 is TGTGCCAGCAGCGTCCTCCAAGACAGGGGGTCTGAAGCTTTCTTT.

This sequence joins TRBV19 and TRBJ1-4; D is possibly TRBD1 (5 bases). Between the trimmed V and J ends, which lost 10 bases and 0 bases, there was a span of 12 bases. The CDR3 has 14 amino acids. The germline V gene has CDR1 LNHDA and CDR2 SQIVND (reference sequence). CDR3 nucleotides: TGTGCCACTTGGACAACTGCAACTAATGAAAAACTGTTTTTT. Translation gives CATWTTATNEKLFF.

The chain combines TRBV4-3 with TRBJ2-2; D possibly corresponds to TRBD2 (6 bases). Per the germline V gene, CDR1 is LGHNA and CDR2 is YSLEER. This CDR3 contains 18 residues. V lost 4 bases, J lost 3 bases, and 21 bases lay in between. CDR3 loop: CASSLVHRAGGDTGELFF. In nucleotides, the CDR3 is TGCGCCAGCAGCCTCGTCCATAGAGCCGGGGGAGACACCGGGGAGCTGTTTTTT.

The chain couples TRBV6-2 or TRBV6-3 to TRBJ2-3, with D perhaps TRBD1 or TRBD2 (5 bases each). Trimming left V 5 bases short and J 0 bases short, with 9 bases between. There are 14 residues in the CDR3. CDR1 and CDR2 (germline): MNHEY, SVGEGT. The CDR3 DNA reads TGTGCCAGCAGTGAGGGGTTTAGCACAGATACGCAGTATTTT. Its translation is CASSEGFSTDTQYF.

This rearrangement joins TRBV7-2 to TRBJ1-2; D ambiguous. The V gene lost 5 bases and the J gene lost 5 bases, with 18 bases spanning the gap. Per the germline V gene, CDR1 is SGHTA and CDR2 is FQGNSA. The CDR3 sequence is 15 residues long. The CDR3 region is CASSPHRAGGYGYTF. In nucleotides, the CDR3 is TGTGCCAGCAGCCCCCACAGAGCCGGTGGGTATGGCTACACCTTC.

The genes are TRBV12-3 or TRBV12-4 and TRBJ1-1; D not certain. The CDR3 is made up of 12 amino acids. The V gene lost 5 bases and the J gene lost 3 bases, with 7 bases spanning the gap. CDR3: CASSDSHTEAFF. The CDR3 DNA follows: TGTGCCAGCAGTGATAGTCACACTGAAGCTTTCTTT.

A single count supports this clone. The V gene is TRBV7-2, the J gene TRBJ2-3; TRBD2 is a possible D gene (6 bases). The CDR3 consists of 14 residues. Trimming took 1 base from V and 4 from J, leaving 9 bases between them. Germline-derived CDR1 and CDR2 are SGHTA and FQGNSA. The CDR3 sequence: CASSLVGGPDTQYF. CDR3 in DNA: TGTGCCAGCAGCTTAGTCGGGGGACCAGATACGCAGTATTTT.

V usage is TRBV20-1 and J usage is TRBJ1-5; 8 nucleotides match TRBD1. Germline values: CDR1 DFQATT, CDR2 SNEGSKA (reference sequence). The CDR3 consists of 15 residues. The V and J ends lost 3 bases and 10 bases, in that order; junction bases with no gene match: 14. CDR3 protein: CSASGGTGAGYPQHF. CDR3 coding DNA: TGCAGTGCTAGTGGGGGGACAGGAGCTGGATATCCCCAGCATTTT.

The chain combines TRBV12-5 with TRBJ2-3; D remains ambiguous. The CDR3 runs to 14 residues. Germline CDR1 reads LGHNT; CDR2 reads FRNRAP. Deletions cut 1 base from V and 6 bases from J, with 11 bases between. Written as DNA, the CDR3 is TGTGCTAGTGGTTTGGGTACAGCATGGGATACGCAGTATTTT. As protein: CASGLGTAWDTQYF.

This clone is medium-sized (0.01 to 0.1%) by share. The gene calls are TRBV5-1 and TRBJ2-2; D perhaps matches TRBD1 (6 bases). Trimming took 3 bases from V and 5 from J, leaving 17 bases between them. This CDR3 region has 16 residues. The germline V gene encodes CDR1 SGHRS and CDR2 YFSETQ. As DNA, the CDR3 is TGCGCCAGCAGCTCTTTTCTGGGGGCTGGGACCGGGGAGCTGTTTTTT. Translated: CASSSFLGAGTGELFF.

The CDR3: CASSSGLAVSNEQFF. CDR3 bases: TGTGCCAGCAGTTCGGGACTAGCCGTCTCCAATGAGCAGTTCTTC. The chain couples TRBV6-5 to TRBJ2-1, with 9 bases aligning to TRBD2. The CDR3 sequence is 15 residues long. CDR1 and CDR2 from the germline V gene are MNHEY and SVGAGI. V shed 4 bases, J shed 6 bases, and the junction held 7 bases outside the gene matches.

For the CDR3, the DNA is TGTGCCAGCAGCGTAGGGAGGACAGACACCAACTATGGCTACACCTTC. Its protein is CASSVGRTDTNYGYTF. The V call is TRBV9, the J call TRBJ1-2; D might be TRBD1 (6 bases). With 0 bases removed from V and 2 bases from J, the gap between germline ends came to 14 bases. The CDR3 runs 16 residues. Germline V gives CDR1 SGDLS, CDR2 YYNGEE.

The gene calls are TRBV7-2 and TRBJ2-7; the match to TRBD2 covers 7 bases. Germline-derived CDR1 and CDR2 are SGHTA and FQGNSA. The length of the CDR3 is 15 residues. V shed 5 bases, J shed 0 bases, and the junction held 7 bases outside the gene matches. CDR3 nucleotide sequence: TGTGCCAGCAGCCTACCAAGCGGGGTCTCCTACGAGCAGTACTTC. As protein: CASSLPSGVSYEQYF.

V usage is TRBV7-6 and J usage is TRBJ2-2, with 10 bases that match TRBD1. Germline V lookup: CDR1 SGHVS, CDR2 FNYEAQ. The trim removed 5 bases at V and 5 bases at J, leaving 8 bases unmatched. The CDR3 extends over 16 amino acids. CDR3 in amino acids: CASSKRQGAVTGELFF. The CDR3 nucleotides read TGTGCCAGCAGCAAACGACAGGGGGCTGTTACCGGGGAGCTGTTTTTT. Based on the CDR3 plus reference TRBV7-6 and TRBJ2-2, the full variable domain is GAGVSQSPRYKVTKRGQDVALRCDPISGHVSLYWYRQALGQGPEFLTYFNYEAQQDKSGLPNDRFSAERPEGSISTLTIQRTEQRDSAMYRCASSKRQGAVTGELFFGEGSRLTVL.

The gene calls are TRBV19 and TRBJ1-5, with 9 nucleotides matching TRBD1. The junction had 3 bases not matched to a gene; V was cut back by 3 bases and J by 0 bases. Germline CDR1 reads LNHDA; CDR2 reads SQIVND (reference sequence). This CDR3 comprises 16 residues. CDR3 DNA: TGTGCCAGTAGTATGGTGGGACAGGGTAGCAATCAGCCCCAGCATTTT. It is translated as CASSMVGQGSNQPQHF.

V gene TRBV24-1 combines with J gene TRBJ2-2, with a tentative D call TRBD1 (5 bases). The V end was cut by 6 bases, the J end by 0 bases, with 7 bases between. The germline CDR1 and CDR2 sequences are KGHDR and SFDVKD. The CDR3 loop spans 14 amino acids. In DNA form, the CDR3 reads TGTGCCACCAGTCGGACATCGAACACCGGGGAGCTGTTTTTT. This translates into CATSRTSNTGELFF.

The chain links TRBV4-2 to TRBJ1-1, with a possible D match to TRBD1 (6 bases). Germline CDR1 and CDR2: LGHNA and YNFKEQ. Trimming left V 4 bases short and J 4 bases short, with 16 bases between. The CDR3 contains 15 residues. The chain's CDR3 is CASSPPGEGGTEAFF. As DNA, the CDR3 is TGTGCCAGCAGCCCACCAGGGGAGGGTGGCACTGAAGCTTTCTTT.

The count of this clone is one. V usage is TRBV9 and J usage is TRBJ2-1; unclear D gene. The ends were cut back, 0 bases at V and 4 bases at J, with 11 bases in the middle. Germline V CDR1 and CDR2: SGDLS, YYNGEE. The CDR3 extends over 15 amino acids. The CDR3 DNA reads as TGTGCCAGCAGCGTAGGGGGTTTCGGGTACAATGAGCAGTTCTTC. Amino acids: CASSVGGFGYNEQFF.

This chain connects TRBV18 to TRBJ1-2; no clear D. This CDR3 is 14 amino acids long. V was trimmed by 0 bases and J by 1 base, leaving 6 bases between them. Germline V gene lookup returns CDR1 KGHSH and CDR2 LQKENI. CDR3 protein: CASSPPLYNYGYTF. The CDR3 DNA is TGTGCCAGCTCACCACCCCTTTATAACTATGGCTACACCTTC.

This clone has just one count. This chain connects TRBV4-3 to TRBJ2-3; D is ambiguous. CDR3 length: 13 residues. V was cut by 1 base and J by 5 bases, with 7 bases left in between. CDR1 LGHNA and CDR2 YSLEER come from the germline V gene. This CDR3 reads CASSQAWKDTQYF. The CDR3 DNA follows: TGCGCCAGCAGCCAAGCGTGGAAAGATACGCAGTATTTT.

The chain combines TRBV7-3 with TRBJ1-6; D not resolved. Germline V gene lookup returns CDR1 SGHTA and CDR2 FQGTGA. The CDR3 runs to 14 residues. The V end lost 4 bases, the J end lost 3 bases, and 7 bases lay between the germline ends. CDR3 protein: CASSSRIYNSPLHF. The DNA of the CDR3 is TGTGCCAGCAGCTCGCGGATCTATAATTCACCCCTCCACTTT. Using reference TRBV7-3 and TRBJ1-6 for the parts outside the CDR3, the full variable domain is GAGVSQTPSNKVTEKGKYVELRCDPISGHTALYWYRQSLGQGPEFLIYFQGTGAADDSGLPNDRFFAVRPEGSVSTLKIQRTERGDSAVYLCASSSRIYNSPLHFGNGTRLTVT.

The rearrangement joins TRBV3-1 (or the pseudogene TRBV3-2) to TRBJ2-3; 10 nucleotides match TRBD2. V lost 4 bases to trimming and J lost 6 bases; unmatched junction nucleotides: 10. This CDR3 is built from 16 residues. Germline V CDR1 and CDR2: LGHDT, YNNKEL (reference sequence). CDR3 nucleotides: TGTGCCAGCAGCCCCATGAGCGGGGGGGCGGCGGATACGCAGTATTTT. This encodes CASSPMSGGAADTQYF.

This clone was seen a single time. The CDR3 region has the DNA TGTGCCAGTAGTTCCCAGGCGCCGCCCTACGAGCAGTACTTC. Residues: CASSSQAPPYEQYF. V and J are TRBV19 and TRBJ2-7, with D hard to call. Germline-derived CDR1 and CDR2 are LNHDA and SQIVND (reference sequence). The CDR3 extends over 14 amino acids. V was clipped by 5 bases and J by 2 bases, with 13 bases between them.

The chain is built from TRBV6-5 and TRBJ2-7; possible D gene TRBD1, 5 bases. Trimming stripped 7 bases from V and 1 base from J, with 14 bases between. From germline, CDR1 is MNHEY and CDR2 SVGAGI. The CDR3 extends over 14 amino acids. The CDR3 DNA is TGTGCCAGCAAAGGCCAGGGCTTATCCTACGAGCAGTACTTC. This sequence encodes CASKGQGLSYEQYF.

The chain employs TRBV11-1 and TRBJ2-5; 10 bases are a match to TRBD1. The length of the CDR3 is 17 residues. Germline V gene data show CDR1 as SGHAT and CDR2 as FQDESV (reference sequence). V lost 0 bases and J lost 4; bases outside the gene matches: 8. Here the CDR3 reads CASSLAFGTGVRETQYF. In DNA, the CDR3 is TGTGCCAGCAGCTTAGCTTTCGGGACAGGGGTGAGAGAGACCCAGTACTTC.

This clone was counted only a few times. The chain is built from TRBV10-1 and TRBJ2-7; D unresolved. CDR1 and CDR2 (germline): WNHNN, SYGVQD (reference sequence). V shed 11 bases and J shed 5 bases, with 16 bases lying between them. The CDR3 extends over 12 amino acids. The CDR3 bases are TGCGCCGTGGGCAGGATGGTCCACGAGCAGTACTTC. As protein: CAVGRMVHEQYF.

This chain connects TRBV6-2 or TRBV6-3 to TRBJ1-5; possible D gene TRBD1, 5 bases. The V end was cut by 6 bases, the J end by 5 bases, with 17 bases between. From germline, CDR1 is MNHEY and CDR2 SVGEGT. The CDR3 length is 15 residues. The CDR3 DNA follows: TGTGCCAGCAGCCGAGGGTTGGGGGGGGATCAGCCCCAGCATTTT. Translated, it gives CASSRGLGGDQPQHF.

The chain couples TRBV4-2 to TRBJ2-1; 12 bases agree with TRBD2. Trimming took 2 bases from V and 4 from J; bases not matched to a gene: 6. Germline assignment: CDR1 LGHNA and CDR2 YNFKEQ. CDR3 size: 17 residues. CDR3 residues: CASSQKVGTSGYNEQFF. The CDR3 DNA follows: TGTGCCAGCAGCCAAAAGGTAGGGACTAGCGGGTACAATGAGCAGTTCTTC.

This chain connects TRBV20-1 to TRBJ2-3; 12 nucleotides align to TRBD2. This CDR3 has 19 residues. The germline gives CDR1 DFQATT, CDR2 SNEGSKA (reference sequence). V was pared by 3 bases and J by 0 bases, with 13 bases of the junction left unmatched. This CDR3 reads CSASLGASGGAGSTDTQYF. The CDR3 DNA sequence: TGCAGTGCTAGTTTAGGGGCTAGCGGGGGGGCCGGGAGCACAGATACGCAGTATTTT.